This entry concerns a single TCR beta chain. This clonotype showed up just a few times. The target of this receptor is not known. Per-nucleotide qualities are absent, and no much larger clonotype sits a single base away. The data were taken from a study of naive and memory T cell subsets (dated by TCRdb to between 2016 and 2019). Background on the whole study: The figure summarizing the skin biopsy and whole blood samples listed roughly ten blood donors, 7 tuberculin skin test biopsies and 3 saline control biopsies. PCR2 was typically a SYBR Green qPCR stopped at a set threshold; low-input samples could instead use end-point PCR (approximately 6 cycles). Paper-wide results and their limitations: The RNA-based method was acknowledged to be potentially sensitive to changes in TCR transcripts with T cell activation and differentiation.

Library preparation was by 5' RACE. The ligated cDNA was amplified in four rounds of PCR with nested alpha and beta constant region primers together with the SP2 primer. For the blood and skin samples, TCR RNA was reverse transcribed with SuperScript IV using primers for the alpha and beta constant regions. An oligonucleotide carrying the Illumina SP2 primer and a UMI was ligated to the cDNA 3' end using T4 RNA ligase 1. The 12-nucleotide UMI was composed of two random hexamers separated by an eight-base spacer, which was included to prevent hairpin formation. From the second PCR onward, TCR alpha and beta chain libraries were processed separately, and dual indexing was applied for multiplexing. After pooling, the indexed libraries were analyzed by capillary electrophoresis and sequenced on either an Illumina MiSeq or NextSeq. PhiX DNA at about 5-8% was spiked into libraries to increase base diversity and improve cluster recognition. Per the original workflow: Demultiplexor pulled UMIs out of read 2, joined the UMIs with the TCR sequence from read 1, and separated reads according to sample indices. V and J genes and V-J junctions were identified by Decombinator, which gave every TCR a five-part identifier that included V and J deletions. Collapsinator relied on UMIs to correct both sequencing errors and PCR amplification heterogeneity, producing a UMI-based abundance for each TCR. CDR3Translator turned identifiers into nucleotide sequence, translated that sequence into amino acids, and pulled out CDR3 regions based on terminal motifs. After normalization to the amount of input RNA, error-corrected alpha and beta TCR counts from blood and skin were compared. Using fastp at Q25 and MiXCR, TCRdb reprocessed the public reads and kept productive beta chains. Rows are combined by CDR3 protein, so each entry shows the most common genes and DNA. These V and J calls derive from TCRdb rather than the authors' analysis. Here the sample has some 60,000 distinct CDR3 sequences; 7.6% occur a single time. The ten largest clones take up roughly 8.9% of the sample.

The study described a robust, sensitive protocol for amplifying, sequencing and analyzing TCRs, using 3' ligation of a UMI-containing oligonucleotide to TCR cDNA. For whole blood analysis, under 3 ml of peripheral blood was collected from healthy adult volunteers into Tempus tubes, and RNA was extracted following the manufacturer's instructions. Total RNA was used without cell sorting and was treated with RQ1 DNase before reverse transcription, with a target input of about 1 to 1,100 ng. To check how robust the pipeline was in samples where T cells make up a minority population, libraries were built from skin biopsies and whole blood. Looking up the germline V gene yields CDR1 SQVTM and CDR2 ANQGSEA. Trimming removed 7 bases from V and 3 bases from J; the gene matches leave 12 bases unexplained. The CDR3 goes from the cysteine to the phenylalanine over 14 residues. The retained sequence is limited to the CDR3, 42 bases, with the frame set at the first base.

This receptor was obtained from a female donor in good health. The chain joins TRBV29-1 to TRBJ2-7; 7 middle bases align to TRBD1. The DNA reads TGCAGCGCCCGAGACGGACAGGAAATCTACGAGCAGTACTTC. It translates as CSARDGQEIYEQYF.